The 3 T cell receptor beta chains below were found in one sample sequenced in a study of blood T cell repertoires in COVID-19. Generated by immunoSEQ multiplex PCR, the TCRdb table keeps only in-frame clones and is missing some. This sample carries more than 95,000 clones, roughly four fifths of them seen once, and the ten largest clones take roughly 15%. What was sequenced was peripheral blood. These receptors were obtained from a young man with COVID-19, enrolled during active disease.

V gene TRBV10-1 combines with J gene TRBJ2-1; 10 bases align to TRBD2. The CDR3 loop spans 15 amino acids. Germline-derived CDR1 and CDR2 are WNHNN and SYGVQD (reference sequence). V was clipped by 3 bases and J by 6 bases; unmatched bases: 5. CDR3 coding DNA: TGCGCCAGCAGTGAACTCGGACTAGCGGCCAATGAGCAGTTCTTC. Translating gives CASSELGLAANEQFF.

The rearrangement uses TRBV10-3 and TRBJ2-1; D remains ambiguous. Germline V gives CDR1 ENHRY, CDR2 SYGVKD. V was shortened by 1 base and J by 8 bases, with 3 bases between the two germline ends. The CDR3 sequence is 11 residues long. The CDR3 nucleotides read TGTGCCATCAGTGAGTTAGATGAGCAGTTCTTC. Translating gives CAISELDEQFF.

The CDR3 nucleotides are TGTGCCAGCAGCGTCATGAACACTGAAGCTTTCTTT. This translates into CASSVMNTEAFF. V and J are TRBV11-2 and TRBJ1-1; D uncertain. This CDR3 is built from 12 residues. Per the germline V gene, CDR1 is SGHAT and CDR2 is FQNNGV. The germline V and J ends were trimmed by 5 bases and 0 bases, with 4 bases remaining between them.